This TCR beta chain was identified in a study of tumor and adjacent non-tumor tissue in lung cancer. Study-wide context: Patients comprised about a dozen adenocarcinoma, a couple of squamous cell carcinoma and 1 small cell lung cancer.

This CDR3 contains 15 residues. Looked up from germline, CDR1 is MNHNS and CDR2 is SASEGT. Overall study results and limits: TCR diversity was significantly greater in tumor than normal lung tissue.

The library came from three nested PCR rounds adapted from ARM-PCR protocols. One entry per CDR3 protein, called by TCRdb with MiXCR from the multiplex PCR reads. The table has around 99,000 distinct CDR3 sequences, 62% seen once. RNA was extracted from bulk tissue without any cell sorting. Distant lung tissue was collected more than 3 cm away from the tumor edge. Comments on this clonotype: Its matching antigen is unknown. The junction departs from germline at one end; a sequencing error may be responsible.

The clonotype originates from a man between 60 and 75 years old with non-small cell lung cancer. The V call is TRBV6-1, the J call TRBJ2-2; 7 nucleotides match TRBD1. The specimen was distant non-tumor lung tissue. CDR3 DNA sequence: TGTGCCACCAGGGACAGCCCTGGATTCACCGTGGAGCTGTTTTTT. Translation: CATRDSPGFTVELFF.